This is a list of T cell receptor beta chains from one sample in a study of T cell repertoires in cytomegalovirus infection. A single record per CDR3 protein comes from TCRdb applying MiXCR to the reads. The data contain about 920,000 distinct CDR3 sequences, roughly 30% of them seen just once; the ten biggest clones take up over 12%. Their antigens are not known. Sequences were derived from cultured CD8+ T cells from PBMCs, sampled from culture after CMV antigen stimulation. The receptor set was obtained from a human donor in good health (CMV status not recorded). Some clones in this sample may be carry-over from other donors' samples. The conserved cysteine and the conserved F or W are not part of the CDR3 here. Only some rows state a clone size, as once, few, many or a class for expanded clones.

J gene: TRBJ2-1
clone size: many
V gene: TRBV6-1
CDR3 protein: ASVRGNEQF

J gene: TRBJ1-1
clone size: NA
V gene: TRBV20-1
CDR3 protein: SAPPGGWKTEAF

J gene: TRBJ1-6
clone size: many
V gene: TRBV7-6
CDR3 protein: ASSEERSYNSPLH

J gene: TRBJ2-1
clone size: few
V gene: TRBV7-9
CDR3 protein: ASSLGVDFSYNEQF

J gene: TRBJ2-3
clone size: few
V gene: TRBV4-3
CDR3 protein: ASSPFPGSSTDTQY

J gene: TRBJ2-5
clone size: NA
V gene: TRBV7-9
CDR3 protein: ASSPTSGGARAQETQY

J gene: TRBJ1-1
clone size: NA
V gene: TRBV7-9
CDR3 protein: ASSLGVQGSTEAF

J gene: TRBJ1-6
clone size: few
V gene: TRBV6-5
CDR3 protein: ASSYSGGSRSYNSPLH

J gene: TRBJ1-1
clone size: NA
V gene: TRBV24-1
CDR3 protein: ATRGSGTEAF

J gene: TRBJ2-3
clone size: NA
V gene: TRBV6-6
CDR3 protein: ASSYSGTGGDTQY

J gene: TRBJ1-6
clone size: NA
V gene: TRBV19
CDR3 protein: AGGTGGSPLH

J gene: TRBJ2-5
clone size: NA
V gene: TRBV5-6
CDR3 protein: ASSWGGPQETQY

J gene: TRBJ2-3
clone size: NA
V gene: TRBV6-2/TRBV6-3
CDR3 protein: ASSWAFRDTQY

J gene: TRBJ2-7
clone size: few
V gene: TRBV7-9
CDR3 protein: ASSLAQAAYEQY

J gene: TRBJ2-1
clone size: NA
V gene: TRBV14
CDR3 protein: ASSPWTSRGNEQF

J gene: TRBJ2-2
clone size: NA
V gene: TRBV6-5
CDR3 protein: ASSYSDRGVTGELF

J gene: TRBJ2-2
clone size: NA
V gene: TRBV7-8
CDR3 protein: ASSLRIAGGSTGELF

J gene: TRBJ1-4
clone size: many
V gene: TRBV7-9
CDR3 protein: ASSLVGTGTEKLF

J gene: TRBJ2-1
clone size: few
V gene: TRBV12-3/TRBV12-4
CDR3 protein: ASSLAPRNEQF

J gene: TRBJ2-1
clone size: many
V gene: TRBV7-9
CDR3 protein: ASSHTRGSYNEQF

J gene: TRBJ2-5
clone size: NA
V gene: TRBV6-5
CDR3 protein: ASSSPPELQETQY

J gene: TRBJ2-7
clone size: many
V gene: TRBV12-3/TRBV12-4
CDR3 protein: ASSLGTGFSYEQY